This T cell receptor (beta chain) was captured in a study of T cells after yellow fever vaccination. MiXCR, applied by TCRdb to the 5' RACE reads, yields one record per CDR3 protein. The profile covers more than 95,000 distinct CDR3 sequences, with around 15% appearing a single time and roughly 47% taken by the ten largest. The germline gives CDR1 MGHDK, CDR2 SYGVNS. The CDR3 has 14 amino acids. V lost 6 bases to trimming and J lost 5 bases, with 13 bases between them. The sequencing here drew on CD8+ T cells sorted from PBMCs, taken 5 days after the yellow fever booster vaccination. The TCR originated in a man between 18 and 35 years old who received the YFV17D yellow fever vaccine. The chain employs TRBV25-1 and TRBJ1-4; no firm D call. The CDR3 coding sequence is TGTGCCAGCAGCCCGTGGCGGGAAAATGAAAAACTGTTTTTT. It yields the protein CASSPWRENEKLFF.